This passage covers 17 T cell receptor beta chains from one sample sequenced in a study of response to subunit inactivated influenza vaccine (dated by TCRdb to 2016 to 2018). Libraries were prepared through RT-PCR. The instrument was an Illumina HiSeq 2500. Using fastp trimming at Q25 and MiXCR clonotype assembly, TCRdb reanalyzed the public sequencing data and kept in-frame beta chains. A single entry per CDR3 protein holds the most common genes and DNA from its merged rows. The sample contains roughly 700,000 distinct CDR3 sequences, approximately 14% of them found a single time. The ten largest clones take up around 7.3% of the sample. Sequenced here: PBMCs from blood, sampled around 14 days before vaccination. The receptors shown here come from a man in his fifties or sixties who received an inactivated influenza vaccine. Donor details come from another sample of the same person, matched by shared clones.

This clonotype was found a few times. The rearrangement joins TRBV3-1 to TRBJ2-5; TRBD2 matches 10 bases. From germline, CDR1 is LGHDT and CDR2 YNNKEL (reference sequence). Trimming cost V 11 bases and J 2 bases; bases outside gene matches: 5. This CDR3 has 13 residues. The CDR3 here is CAYGSGGQETQYF. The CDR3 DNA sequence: TGTGCCTACGGTAGCGGGGGGCAAGAGACCCAGTACTTC.

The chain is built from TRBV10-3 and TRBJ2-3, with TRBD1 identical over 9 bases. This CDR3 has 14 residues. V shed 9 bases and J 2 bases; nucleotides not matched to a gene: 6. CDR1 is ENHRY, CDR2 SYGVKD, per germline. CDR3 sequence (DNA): TGTGCCATTTTAGGACAGGGGATCACAGATACGCAGTATTTT. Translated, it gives CAILGQGITDTQYF.

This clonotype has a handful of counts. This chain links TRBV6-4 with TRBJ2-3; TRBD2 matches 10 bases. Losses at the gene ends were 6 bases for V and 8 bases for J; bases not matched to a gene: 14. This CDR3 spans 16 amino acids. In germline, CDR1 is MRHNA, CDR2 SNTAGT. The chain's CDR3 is CASRQQSGRAGFTQYF. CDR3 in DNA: TGTGCCAGCAGGCAACAGAGCGGGAGGGCCGGTTTTACGCAGTATTTT.

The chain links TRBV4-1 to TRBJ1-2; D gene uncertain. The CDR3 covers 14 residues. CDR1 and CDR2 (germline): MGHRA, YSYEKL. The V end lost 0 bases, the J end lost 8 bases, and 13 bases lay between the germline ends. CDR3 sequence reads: CASSQERALAGYTF. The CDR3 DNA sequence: TGCGCCAGCAGCCAAGAGAGGGCGCTGGCGGGCTACACCTTC.

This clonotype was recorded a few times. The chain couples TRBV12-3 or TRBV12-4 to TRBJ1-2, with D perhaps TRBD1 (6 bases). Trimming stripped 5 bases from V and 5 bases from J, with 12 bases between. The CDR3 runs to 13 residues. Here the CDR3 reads CASSDVQGYGYTF. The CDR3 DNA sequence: TGTGCCAGCAGTGACGTACAGGGTTATGGCTACACCTTC.

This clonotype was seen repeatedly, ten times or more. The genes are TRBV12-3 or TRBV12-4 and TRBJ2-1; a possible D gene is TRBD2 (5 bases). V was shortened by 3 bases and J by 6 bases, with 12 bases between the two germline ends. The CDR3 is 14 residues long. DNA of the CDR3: TGTGCCAGCAGTTTCGGTTGGGGAGTCAATGAGCAGTTCTTC. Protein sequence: CASSFGWGVNEQFF.

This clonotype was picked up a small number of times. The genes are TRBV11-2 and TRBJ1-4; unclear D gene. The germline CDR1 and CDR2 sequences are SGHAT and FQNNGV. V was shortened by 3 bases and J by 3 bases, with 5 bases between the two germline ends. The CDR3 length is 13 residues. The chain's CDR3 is CASSFVANEKLFF. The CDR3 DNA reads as TGTGCCAGCAGCTTTGTTGCTAATGAAAAACTGTTTTTT.

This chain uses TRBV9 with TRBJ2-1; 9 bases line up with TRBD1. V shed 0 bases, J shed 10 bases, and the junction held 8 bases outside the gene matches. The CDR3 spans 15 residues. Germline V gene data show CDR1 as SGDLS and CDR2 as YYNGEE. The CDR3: CASSVGGQGLLEQFF. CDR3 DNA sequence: TGTGCCAGCAGCGTAGGAGGACAGGGGTTGTTGGAGCAGTTCTTC.

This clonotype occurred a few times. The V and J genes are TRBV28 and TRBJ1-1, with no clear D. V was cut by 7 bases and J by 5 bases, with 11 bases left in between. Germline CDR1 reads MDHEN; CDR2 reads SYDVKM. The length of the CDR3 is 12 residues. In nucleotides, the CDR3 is TGTGCCAGCACCCCCGATCGGACTGAAGCTTTCTTT. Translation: CASTPDRTEAFF.

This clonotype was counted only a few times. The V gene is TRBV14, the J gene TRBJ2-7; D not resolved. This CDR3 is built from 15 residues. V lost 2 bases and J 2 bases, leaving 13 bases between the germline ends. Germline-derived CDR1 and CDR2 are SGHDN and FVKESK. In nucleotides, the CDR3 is TGTGCCAGCAGCCAATATCGTCGGGCTCCCTACGAGCAGTACTTC. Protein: CASSQYRRAPYEQYF.

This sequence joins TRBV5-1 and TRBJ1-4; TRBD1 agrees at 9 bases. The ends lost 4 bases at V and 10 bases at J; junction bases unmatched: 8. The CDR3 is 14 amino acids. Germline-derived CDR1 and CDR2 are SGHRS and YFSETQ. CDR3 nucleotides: TGCGCCAGCAGCGTCGGACAGGGGATTGGAAAACTGTTTTTT. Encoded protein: CASSVGQGIGKLFF.

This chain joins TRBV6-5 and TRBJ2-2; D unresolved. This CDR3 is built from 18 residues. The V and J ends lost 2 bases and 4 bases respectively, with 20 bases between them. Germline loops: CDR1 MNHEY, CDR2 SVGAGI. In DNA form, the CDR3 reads TGTGCCAGCAGTTACGGCCAGGTCGCGGCGGATGGCACCGGGGAGCTGTTTTTT. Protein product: CASSYGQVAADGTGELFF.

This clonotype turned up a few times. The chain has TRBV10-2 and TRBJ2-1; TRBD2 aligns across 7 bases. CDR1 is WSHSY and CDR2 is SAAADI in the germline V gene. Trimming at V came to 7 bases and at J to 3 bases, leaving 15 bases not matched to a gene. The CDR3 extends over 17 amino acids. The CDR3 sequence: CASTYDLGAGYYNEQFF. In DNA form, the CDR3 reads TGCGCCAGCACCTATGACCTCGGAGCGGGGTACTACAATGAGCAGTTCTTC.

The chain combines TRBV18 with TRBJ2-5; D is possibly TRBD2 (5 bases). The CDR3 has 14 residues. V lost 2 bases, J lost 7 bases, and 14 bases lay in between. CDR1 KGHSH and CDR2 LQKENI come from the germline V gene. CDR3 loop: CASSPNSRAGTQYF. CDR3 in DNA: TGTGCCAGCTCACCAAACTCTCGGGCGGGGACCCAGTACTTC.

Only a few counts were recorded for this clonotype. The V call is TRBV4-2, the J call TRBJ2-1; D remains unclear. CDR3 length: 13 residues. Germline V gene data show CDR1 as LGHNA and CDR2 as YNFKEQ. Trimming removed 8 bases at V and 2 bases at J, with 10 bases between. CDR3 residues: CASGVATYNEQFF. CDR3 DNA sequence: TGTGCCAGCGGAGTGGCGACCTACAATGAGCAGTTCTTC.

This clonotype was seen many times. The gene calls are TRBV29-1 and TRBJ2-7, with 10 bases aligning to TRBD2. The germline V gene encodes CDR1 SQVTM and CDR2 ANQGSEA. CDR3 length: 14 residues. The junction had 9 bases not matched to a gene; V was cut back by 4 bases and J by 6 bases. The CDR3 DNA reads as TGCAGCGTTGGGTCTAGCGGGAGTAGAGGCGAGCAGTACTTC. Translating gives CSVGSSGSRGEQYF.

CDR3 protein: CASSLGRQGGYTF. The CDR3 nucleotides are TGCGCCAGCAGCTTGGGACGGCAGGGTGGCTACACCTTC. V and J are TRBV5-1 and TRBJ1-2; D is possibly TRBD1 (5 bases). V was pared by 0 bases and J by 7 bases, with 10 bases between. CDR1 and CDR2 (germline): SGHRS, YFSETQ. There are 13 residues in the CDR3.